The sequence of this TCR beta chain was determined in a study of blood T cell repertoires in COVID-19. Study at large: The origin of the acute and convalescent COVID-19 samples was the United States, Italy and Spain.

Seattle patients were enrolled during active infection and followed longitudinally. The germline V gene encodes CDR1 PRHDT and CDR2 FYEKMQ (reference sequence). Trimming removed 2 bases at V and 4 bases at J, with 10 bases between. This CDR3 region has 14 residues. In the original workflow: For nucleated cells, counts were estimated from reference gene primer amplification. Data came from immunoSEQ multiplex PCR; TCRdb stores just in-frame clones and leaves some out. The V and J calls and clone size are taken from that table; D and trimming were inferred from the DNA. This table has about 250,000 clones, 86% appearing once.

The TCR was taken from a woman at least 80 years old with COVID-19, enrolled during active disease. The chain couples TRBV13 to TRBJ2-3; tentative D call: TRBD1 (6 bases). The sequenced sample was peripheral blood. This chain's CDR3 is CASSLTYRADTQYF. CDR3 DNA sequence: TGTGCCAGCAGCTTAACTTACAGGGCAGATACGCAGTATTTT.